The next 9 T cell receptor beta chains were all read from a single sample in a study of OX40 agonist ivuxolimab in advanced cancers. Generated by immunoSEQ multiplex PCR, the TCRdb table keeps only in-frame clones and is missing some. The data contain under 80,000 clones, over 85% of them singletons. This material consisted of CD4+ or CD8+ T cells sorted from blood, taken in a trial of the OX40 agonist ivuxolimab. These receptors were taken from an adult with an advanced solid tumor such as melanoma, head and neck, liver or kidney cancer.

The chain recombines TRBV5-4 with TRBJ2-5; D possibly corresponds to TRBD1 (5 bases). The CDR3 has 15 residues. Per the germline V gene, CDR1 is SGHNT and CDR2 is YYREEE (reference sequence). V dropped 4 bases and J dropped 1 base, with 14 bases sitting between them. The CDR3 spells CASSTAARGQETQYF. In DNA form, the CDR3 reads TGTGCCAGCAGCACGGCAGCTAGGGGCCAAGAGACCCAGTACTTC.

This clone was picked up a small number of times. The CDR3, as DNA: TGTGCCAGCAGTCTGGGGCGACAGGCCTTACATGGAAACACCATATATTTT. This gives the protein CASSLGRQALHGNTIYF. J is TRBJ1-3 and V is TRBV2, with a possible D match to TRBD1 (6 bases). The CDR3 runs 17 residues. V shed 5 bases and J shed 3 bases, with 20 bases lying between them. Germline V gene lookup returns CDR1 SNHLY and CDR2 FYNNEI.

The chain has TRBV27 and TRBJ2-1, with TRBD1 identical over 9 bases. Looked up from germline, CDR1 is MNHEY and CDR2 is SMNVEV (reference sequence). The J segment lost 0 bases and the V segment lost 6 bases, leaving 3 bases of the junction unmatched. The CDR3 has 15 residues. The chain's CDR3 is CASSLTGGSYNEQFF. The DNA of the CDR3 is TGTGCCAGCAGCCTGACAGGGGGCTCCTACAATGAGCAGTTCTTC.

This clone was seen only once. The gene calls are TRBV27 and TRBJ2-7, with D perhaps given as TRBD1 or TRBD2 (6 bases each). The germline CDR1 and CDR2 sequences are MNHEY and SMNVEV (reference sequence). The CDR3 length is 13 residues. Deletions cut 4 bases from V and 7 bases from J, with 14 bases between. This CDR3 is CASSWRGIGEQYF. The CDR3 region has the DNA TGTGCCAGCAGTTGGAGGGGGATTGGGGAGCAGTACTTC.

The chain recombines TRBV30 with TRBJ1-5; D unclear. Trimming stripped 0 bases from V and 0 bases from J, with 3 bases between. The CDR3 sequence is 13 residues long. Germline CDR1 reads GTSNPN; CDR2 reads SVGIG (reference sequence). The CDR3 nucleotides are TGTGCCTGGAGTGTAGGTAGCAATCAGCCCCAGCATTTT. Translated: CAWSVGSNQPQHF.

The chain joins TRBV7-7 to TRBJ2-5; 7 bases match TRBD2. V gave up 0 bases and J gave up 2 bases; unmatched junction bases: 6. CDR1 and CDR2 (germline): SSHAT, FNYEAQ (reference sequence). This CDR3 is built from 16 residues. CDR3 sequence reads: CASSLAVGGTQETQYF. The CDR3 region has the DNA TGTGCCAGCAGCTTAGCGGTGGGAGGGACGCAAGAGACCCAGTACTTC.

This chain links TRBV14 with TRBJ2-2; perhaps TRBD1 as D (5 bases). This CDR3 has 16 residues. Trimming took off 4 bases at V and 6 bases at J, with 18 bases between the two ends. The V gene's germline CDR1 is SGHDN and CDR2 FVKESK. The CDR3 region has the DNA TGTGCCAGCAGCCTGCGCCCAAGGGGTGGATCCGGGGAGCTGTTTTTT. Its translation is CASSLRPRGGSGELFF.

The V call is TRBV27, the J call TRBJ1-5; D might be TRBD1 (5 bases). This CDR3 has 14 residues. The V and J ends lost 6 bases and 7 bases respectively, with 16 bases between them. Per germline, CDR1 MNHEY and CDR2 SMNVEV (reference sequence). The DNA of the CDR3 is TGTGCCAGCAGCGGACATTCTCTGGGGCAGCCCCAGCATTTT. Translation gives CASSGHSLGQPQHF.

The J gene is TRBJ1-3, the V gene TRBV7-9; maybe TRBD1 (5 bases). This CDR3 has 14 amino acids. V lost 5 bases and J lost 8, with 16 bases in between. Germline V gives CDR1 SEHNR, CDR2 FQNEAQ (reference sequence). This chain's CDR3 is CASSLEGLGDTIYF. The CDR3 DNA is TGTGCCAGCAGCCTCGAGGGGTTAGGGGACACCATATATTTT.